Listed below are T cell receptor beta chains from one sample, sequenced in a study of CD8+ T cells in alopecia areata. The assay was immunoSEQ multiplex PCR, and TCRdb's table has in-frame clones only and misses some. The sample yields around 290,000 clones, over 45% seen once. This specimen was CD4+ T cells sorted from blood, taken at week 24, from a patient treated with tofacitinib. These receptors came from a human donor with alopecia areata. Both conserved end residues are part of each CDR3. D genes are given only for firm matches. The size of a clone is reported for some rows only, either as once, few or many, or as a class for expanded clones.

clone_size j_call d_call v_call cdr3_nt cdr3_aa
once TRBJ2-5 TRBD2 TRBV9 TGTGCCAGCAGCCCCAAGACTAGCGGAGAGACCCAGTACTTC CASSPKTSGETQYF
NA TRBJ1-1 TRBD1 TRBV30 TGTGCCTGGAAACGACAGGGTTCTCCCCGTGGCACTGAAGCTTTCTTT CAWKRQGSPRGTEAFF
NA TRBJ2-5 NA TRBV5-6 TGTGCCAGCAGCTTGTACAACGAAGAGACCCAGTACTTC CASSLYNEETQYF
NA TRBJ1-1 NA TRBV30 TGTGCCTGGACACGGTTAGAGGGCCACACTGAAGCTTTCTTT CAWTRLEGHTEAFF
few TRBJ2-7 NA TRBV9 TGTGCCAGCAGCCCGCAGGGCCACGAGCAGTACTTC CASSPQGHEQYF
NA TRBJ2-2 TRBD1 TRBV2 TGTGCCAGTAAGCGGACAGGCTCCACCGGGGAGCTGTTTTTT CASKRTGSTGELFF
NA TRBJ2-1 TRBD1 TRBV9 TGTGCCAGCAGCGTAAGGGGGGCAGGGGGCCTTAATGAGCAGTTCTTC CASSVRGAGGLNEQFF
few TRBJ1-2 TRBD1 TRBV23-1 TGCGCCAGCAGTCGAGCCCGACAGGGGAAACGGGGCGGCTACACCTTC CASSRARQGKRGGYTF
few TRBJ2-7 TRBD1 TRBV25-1 TGTGCCACCTGGACAGGGGTCAGGCAGTACTTC CATWTGVRQYF
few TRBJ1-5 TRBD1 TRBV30 TGTGCCTTCGATTCGGGACAGGGGAGGAATCAGCCCCAGCATTTT CAFDSGQGRNQPQHF
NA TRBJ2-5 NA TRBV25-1 TGTGCCAGCAGTGAGGGGCCCAGGGTAGAGACCCAGTACTTC CASSEGPRVETQYF
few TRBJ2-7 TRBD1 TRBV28 TGTGCCAGCAATATCGGACAGGGACTGGGCGAGCAGTACTTC CASNIGQGLGEQYF
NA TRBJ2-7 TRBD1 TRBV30 TGTGCGTCAAACAGGGGTAGCTCCTACGAGCAGTACTTC CASNRGSSYEQYF
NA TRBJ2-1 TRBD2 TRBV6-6 TGTGCCAGCAGTTCTAAAGCGGGGGGCCTAAGGAATGAGCAGTTCTTC CASSSKAGGLRNEQFF
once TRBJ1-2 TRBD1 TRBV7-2 TGTGCCAGCAGCCTTTACCGGACAGGACCCTATGGCTACACCTTC CASSLYRTGPYGYTF
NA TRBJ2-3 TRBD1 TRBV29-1 TGCAGCGTTGATATGCAGGGGGCAGGTACAGATACGCAGTATTTT CSVDMQGAGTDTQYF
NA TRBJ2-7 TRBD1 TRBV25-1 TGTGCCAGCAGTGCTATAGGACAGGGGGGCTCCTACGAGCAGTACTTC CASSAIGQGGSYEQYF
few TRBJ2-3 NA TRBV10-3 TGTGCCACTTCAGTCACAGATACGCAGTATTTT CATSVTDTQYF
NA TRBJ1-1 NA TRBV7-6 TGTGCCAGCAGCCCCCTGGAGCAGAACACTGAAGCTTTCTTT CASSPLEQNTEAFF
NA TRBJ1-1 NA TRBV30 TGTGCCTGGAGTGTAGGGAGGGGCCGTGCTGAAGCTTTCTTT CAWSVGRGRAEAFF
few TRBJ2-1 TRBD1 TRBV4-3 TGCGCCAGCAGCCAAGGGGACAGGAGATACAATGAGCAGTTCTTC CASSQGDRRYNEQFF
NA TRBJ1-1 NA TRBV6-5 TGTGCCAGCAGTTACGGGACAAAGTTCACTGAAGCTTTCTTT CASSYGTKFTEAFF
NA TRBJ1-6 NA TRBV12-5 TGTGCTAGTGGCCACTCCAGGGAAATCCTCCACTTT CASGHSREILHF
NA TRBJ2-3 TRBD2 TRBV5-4 TGTGCCAGCAGCCAACCCCGGGGGGGGCCAGATACGCAGTATTTT CASSQPRGGPDTQYF
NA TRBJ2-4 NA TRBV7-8 NA CASSSSTGRLGIQYF
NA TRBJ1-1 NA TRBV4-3 TGCGCCAGCAGCCAAGTCCCCAGGGCCGCGGGAACTGAAGCTTTCTTT CASSQVPRAAGTEAFF
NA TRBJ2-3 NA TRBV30 TGTGCCTGGAGTTTCTCCGGGACGGCGCAGTATTTT CAWSFSGTAQYF
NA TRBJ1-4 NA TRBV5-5 TGTGCCAGCAGCCGCAGCACTAATGAAAAACTGTTTTTT CASSRSTNEKLFF
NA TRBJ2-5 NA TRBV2 TGTGCCAGCAGGGGGAGGGAGACCCAGTACTTC CASRGRETQYF
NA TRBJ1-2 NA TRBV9 TGTGCCAGCAGACGAGAATATGGCTACACCTTC CASRREYGYTF
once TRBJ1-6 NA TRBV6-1 TGTGCCAGCCGCCTCGAGATCTTGAATTCACCCCTCCACTTT CASRLEILNSPLHF